The present T cell receptor beta chain was sequenced within a study of tumor-infiltrating lymphocytes in glioblastoma multiforme. Between the trimmed V and J ends, which lost 1 base and 5 bases, there was a span of 13 bases. CDR3 length equals 14 residues. Per germline, CDR1 SGHDT and CDR2 YYEEEE. For this clonotype: Its antigen is as yet unknown. This may be a read error, as it is one base from a much larger clone. As the CDR3 is not closed by the conserved phenylalanine or tryptophan, this likely results from a read error.

Study observations and caveats: Unequal TCR RNA per T cell might skew measured clone sizes.

Three nested ARM-PCR rounds with V-beta and C-beta primers built TCRB libraries. A C-beta primer primed TCRB cDNA from about 0.49 ug RNA. These TCRB libraries lack any described unique molecular identifiers. TCRdb passed the multiplex PCR reads through MiXCR, listing each CDR3 protein once. The sample has approximately 15,000 distinct CDR3 sequences, roughly 74% seen once. What was sequenced was brain tumor tissue. The sequence was obtained from a male donor with glioblastoma. The V call is TRBV5-6, the J call TRBJ2-7; a weak D match, TRBD1 (6 bases). CDR3 sequence reads: CASSLWVTGNEQYS. CDR3 DNA sequence: TGTGCCAGCAGCTTGTGGGTTACAGGGAACGAGCAGTACTCC.